The T cell receptor (beta chain) described here comes from a study of blood T cell repertoires in COVID-19. Study information: From the United States, Italy and Spain came samples of acute and convalescent COVID-19. From T cells, B-cell-depleted T cells, or PBMCs came the material, which was cDNA or gDNA.

Authors' data handling: From reference gene primer amplification, estimates of nucleated cell counts were derived. TCRdb's copy holds only in-frame clones and misses some; the assay was immunoSEQ multiplex PCR. That table gives V, J and clone size, and the DNA gave D and trimming. The sample includes more than 150,000 clones, around 84% of them seen just once. Sequencing input: peripheral blood. The sequence derives from a woman in her forties or fifties with acute or convalescent COVID-19.

The CDR3 DNA sequence: TGCGCCAGCAGTGATCTTAGAGAAGCTTTCTTT. Translation: CASSDLREAFF. V is TRBV10-2 and J is TRBJ1-1; unclear D gene. The CDR3 is 11 residues long. V lost 3 bases and J lost 8, with 7 bases in between. Germline V CDR1 and CDR2: WSHSY, SAAADI.